This T cell receptor (beta chain) was captured in a study of OX40 agonist ivuxolimab in advanced cancers. Some clones are missing from TCRdb's copy, which holds only in-frame ones; the method was immunoSEQ multiplex PCR. The data show some 70,000 clones, 86% seen once. General observations from the study: Not determined was the antigen specificity of the expanded peripheral T cells. In general, CD8+ T cells held more expanded clones than CD4+ did, on average.

Germline loops: CDR1 SEHNR, CDR2 FQNEAQ (reference sequence). This CDR3 has 14 amino acids. V was pared by 2 bases and J by 3 bases, with 9 bases between. As for this clone: Antigen specificity is unknown.

This material consisted of CD4+ or CD8+ T cells sorted from blood, taken in a trial of the OX40 agonist ivuxolimab. The TCR sequence derives from an adult with an advanced solid tumor such as melanoma, head and neck, liver or kidney cancer. The chain joins TRBV7-9 to TRBJ2-3; a weak D match, TRBD1 (6 bases). Here the CDR3 reads CASSLSTGTDTQYF. The CDR3 DNA is TGTGCCAGCAGCTTAAGTACAGGGACAGATACGCAGTATTTT.